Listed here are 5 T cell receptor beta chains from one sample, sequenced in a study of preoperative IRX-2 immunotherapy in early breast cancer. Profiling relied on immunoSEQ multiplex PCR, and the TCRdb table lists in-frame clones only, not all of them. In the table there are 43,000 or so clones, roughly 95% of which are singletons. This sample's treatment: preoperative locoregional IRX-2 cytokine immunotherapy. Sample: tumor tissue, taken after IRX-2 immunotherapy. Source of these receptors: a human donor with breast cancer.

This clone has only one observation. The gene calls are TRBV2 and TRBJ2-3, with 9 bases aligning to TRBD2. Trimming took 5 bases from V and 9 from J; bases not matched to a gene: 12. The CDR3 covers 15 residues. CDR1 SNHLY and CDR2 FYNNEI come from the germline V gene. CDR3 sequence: CASSRLAGTQGTQYF. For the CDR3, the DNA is TGTGCCAGCAGTAGGCTAGCGGGAACCCAGGGAACGCAGTATTTT.

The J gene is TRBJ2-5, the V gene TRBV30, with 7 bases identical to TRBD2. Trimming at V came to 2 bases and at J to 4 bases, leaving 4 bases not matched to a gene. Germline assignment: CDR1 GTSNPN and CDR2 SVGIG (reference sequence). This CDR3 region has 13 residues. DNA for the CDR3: TGTGCCTGGAGTCGGACTAGTAGAGAGACCCAGTACTTC. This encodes CAWSRTSRETQYF.

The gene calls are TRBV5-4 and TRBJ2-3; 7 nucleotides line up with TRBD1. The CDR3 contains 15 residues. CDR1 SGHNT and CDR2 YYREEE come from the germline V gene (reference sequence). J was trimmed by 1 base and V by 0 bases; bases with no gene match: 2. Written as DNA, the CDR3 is TGTGCCAGCAGCTTGGGGACAGGAGGCACAGATACGCAGTATTTT. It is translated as CASSLGTGGTDTQYF.

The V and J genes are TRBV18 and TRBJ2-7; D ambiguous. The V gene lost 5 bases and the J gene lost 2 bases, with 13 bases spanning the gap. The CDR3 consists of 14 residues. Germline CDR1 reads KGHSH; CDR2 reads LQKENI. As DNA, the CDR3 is TGTGCCAGCTCAACGCGCGCAGGTCCCTACGAGCAGTACTTC. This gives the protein CASSTRAGPYEQYF. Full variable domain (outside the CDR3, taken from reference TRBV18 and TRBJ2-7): NAGVMQNPRHLVRRRGQEARLRCSPMKGHSHVYWYRQLPEEGLKFMVYLQKENIIDESGMPKERFSAEFPKEGPSILRIQQVVRGDSAAYFCASSTRAGPYEQYFGPGTRLTVT.

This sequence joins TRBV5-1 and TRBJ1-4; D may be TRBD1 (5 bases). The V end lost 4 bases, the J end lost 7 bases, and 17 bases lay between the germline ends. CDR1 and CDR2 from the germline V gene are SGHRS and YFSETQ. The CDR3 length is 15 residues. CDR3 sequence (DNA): TGCGCCAGCAGCCCCACCAGAGGGGCAGTTGAAAAACTGTTTTTT. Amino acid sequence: CASSPTRGAVEKLFF.